The clone carrying this T cell receptor beta chain appeared many times. Orbital computed tomography, thyroid ultrasound, serum thyroxine and TRAb, and clinical symptoms together informed the diagnoses. The sample originates from a study of T cells in Graves' hyperthyroidism and ophthalmopathy. Germline CDR1 MNHEY, CDR2 SVGEGT. Unmatched junction bases numbered 8, after V lost 5 bases and J lost 6 bases. CDR3 length equals 14 residues. TCR beta CDR3 region amplification was performed from RNA transcripts. The HTBI primer set drove a first-round RT-PCR of the TCR CDR3. Using its own MiXCR run on the multiplex PCR reads, TCRdb lists one record per CDR3 protein. The sample holds a few hundred thousand distinct CDR3 sequences, roughly 46% seen once.

The rearrangement uses TRBV6-2 or TRBV6-3 and TRBJ2-7; TRBD2 matches at 9 bases. This sequence originates from a young woman with Graves' hyperthyroidism. Sequenced material: peripheral blood or thyroid tissue (not recorded which). The CDR3 bases are TGTGCCAGCAGTCCCGGGACAGCGGGAGGCGAGCAGTACTTC. It is translated as CASSPGTAGGEQYF.